This paragraph covers one T cell receptor beta chain sequence. Antigen: not known. Constant-region reverse primers amplified full-length variable regions, followed by semi-nested Nested Universal Primer A PCR. Via MiXCR, TCRdb re-called the 5' RACE reads, giving one row per CDR3 protein. The sample consists of about 42,000 distinct CDR3 sequences, around 28% of them appearing once. Study-wide findings and caveats: Tumor Tregs overlapped most with tumor, then blood, naive CD4+ cells. In terms of TCR gene usage, tumor memory CD4+ T cells clustered together with blood and lymph node memory CD4+ cells, as well as with lymph node naive CD4+ cells.

The memory fraction was CD4+CD45RO+CD25- cells. The sequence came from a female donor with breast cancer. The sequencing sample was made of tumor-infiltrating memory CD4+ T cells sorted from the breast tumor. Subset indicated: memory CD4+ T cells, CD4+CD45RO+CD25-.

CDR3 bases: TGCAGTGCTAGAGGAGACAGGGATACAGACGAGCAGTACTTC. Translating it yields CSARGDRDTDEQYF. The J gene is TRBJ2-7, the V gene TRBV20-1; 7 bases match TRBD1. J was trimmed by 5 bases and V by 1 base; bases with no gene match: 8. This CDR3 is built from 14 residues. Germline-derived CDR1 and CDR2 are DFQATT and SNEGSKA (reference sequence).